This TCR beta chain was sequenced for a study of cytomegalovirus exposure and HLA in healthy donors. Across the study: From HLA-typed donors, an early data release held 70 million to 95 million unique TCRs. General study results and limits: Associated with HLA alleles at 0.05 false discovery rate in a later analysis were 16,951 TCR beta sequences. In a later analysis, common viral pathogens appeared linked to several of the most significant clusters. It was reported in a later analysis that an Asian-associated ancestry cluster showed fewer N-insertions than the roughly 670-donor mean.

Details on this clone: Its antigen is undetermined.

Trimming removed 1 base from V and 7 bases from J; junction bases left unmatched: 13. The CDR3 has 18 amino acids. Germline CDR1 SGHTA, CDR2 FQGTGA. Both 60 Vbeta primers and 13 Jbeta primers went into the PCR. Generated by immunoSEQ multiplex PCR, the TCRdb table keeps only in-frame clones and is missing some. Altogether approximately 150,000 clones are present, about 75% being singletons, with the ten largest covering approximately 2.4%. The rearrangement joins TRBV7-3 to TRBJ2-2; TRBD1 agrees at 9 bases. Sequencing used PBMCs. The receptor's source is a female donor in good health and CMV-seronegative. The CDR3 region has the DNA TGTGCCAGCAGCTTAAGTGGATCGGGACAGGGCGGCGGCGGGGAGCTGTTTTTT. It encodes CASSLSGSGQGGGGELFF.